This TCR beta chain was identified in a study of control samples from healthy donors and cancer patients. Germline lookup yields CDR1 LNHNV and CDR2 YYDKDF (reference sequence). Unmatched junction bases numbered 4, after V lost 4 bases and J lost 5 bases. This CDR3 is 13 amino acids long. The data were produced by immunoSEQ multiplex PCR, yet TCRdb's version contains in-frame clones alone and is incomplete. The profile shows 95,000 to 150,000 clones, around 86% of them singletons. The V and J genes are TRBV15 and TRBJ2-5; 7 bases align to TRBD2. The specimen sequenced was blood. This receptor was taken from a man in his forties in good health. In DNA, the CDR3 is TGTGCCACCAGCAACTCCGGGGGGGAGACCCAGTACTTC. Encoded protein: CATSNSGGETQYF.